These 32 T cell receptor beta chains originate from one sample sequenced in a study of neoadjuvant anti-PD-1 for oral cavity cancer (TCRdb year 2021). To prepare the library, the immunoSEQ multiplex PCR assay was applied. Sourced from immuneACCESS, this table was stored by TCRdb with only in-frame sequences that have V and J called. A share of the clones is absent; for the studies checked, an unresolved V gene accounts for under half, and the remainder has no known explanation. The sample yields roughly 67,000 clones; about four fifths were counted once. The ten largest clones represent 3% to 3.5% of the sample. The time point label here, explained by the study, means: before neoadjuvant nivolumab. The starting material was PBMCs, obtained before nivolumab (anti-PD-1) treatment. These receptors were taken from a person aged 35-79 years with oral cavity squamous cell carcinoma.

This clone was counted once. The gene calls are TRBV2 and TRBJ1-2; possibly TRBD1 for D (5 bases). The V end lost 7 bases, the J end lost 4 bases, and 13 bases lay between the germline ends. Looked up from germline, CDR1 is SNHLY and CDR2 is FYNNEI. The CDR3 spans 13 residues. CDR3 bases: TGTGCCAGCAACGGGGACGGGAGCTATGGCTACACCTTC. Protein product: CASNGDGSYGYTF.

V is TRBV19 and J is TRBJ1-2; 9 nucleotides line up with TRBD1. The V segment lost 8 bases and the J segment 2 bases; nucleotides outside the gene matches: 9. The CDR3 spans 15 residues. Germline V gene lookup returns CDR1 LNHDA and CDR2 SQIVND (reference sequence). The CDR3 sequence: CASEPGQGGNYGYTF. The DNA for the CDR3 is TGTGCCAGTGAACCGGGACAGGGCGGGAACTATGGCTACACCTTC.

This rearrangement joins TRBV6-5 to TRBJ1-5, with 9 positions matching TRBD1. The CDR3 runs 15 residues. In germline, CDR1 is MNHEY, CDR2 SVGAGI. Germline trimming cut 6 bases from V and 3 bases from J; bases unmatched to any gene: 6. DNA of the CDR3: TGTGCCAGCAGGGGGCGGGACAGGGACAATCAGCCCCAGCATTTT. As protein: CASRGRDRDNQPQHF.

V usage is TRBV28 and J usage is TRBJ2-7; the match to TRBD2 covers 11 bases. This CDR3 has 17 residues. With 7 bases clipped from V and 2 bases from J, the junction kept 13 bases outside the gene matches. Germline-derived CDR1 and CDR2 are MDHEN and SYDVKM. CDR3 in amino acids: CASTPGTSGTATYEQYF. The CDR3 nucleotides read TGTGCCAGCACCCCCGGGACTAGCGGCACCGCAACCTACGAGCAGTACTTC.

The CDR3 DNA reads as TGTGCCAGCAGTAAAGGACCAAACGGGGGAAACACCATATATTTT. The encoded protein is CASSKGPNGGNTIYF. The chain uses TRBV6-1 and TRBJ1-3, with D unclear. The CDR3 extends over 15 amino acids. Germline-derived CDR1 and CDR2 are MNHNS and SASEGT. V lost 5 bases, J lost 4 bases, and 15 bases lay in between.

Comments on this clone: This same CDR3 is encoded by further DNA sequences in the sample. The V call is TRBV18, the J call TRBJ1-5; D may be TRBD1 (6 bases). Germline V gene data show CDR1 as KGHSH and CDR2 as LQKENI. The CDR3 consists of 14 residues. V lost 3 bases to trimming and J lost 4 bases, with 10 bases between them. As DNA, the CDR3 is TGTGCCAGCTCACCCCAGGACAGTAATCAGCCCCAGCATTTT. It codes for CASSPQDSNQPQHF.

The chain couples TRBV6-1 to TRBJ2-3, with D possibly called TRBD1 or TRBD2 (5 bases each). The CDR3 has 14 amino acids. The germline CDR1 and CDR2 sequences are MNHNS and SASEGT. The V end was cut by 7 bases, the J end by 6 bases, with 17 bases between. This CDR3 is CASTPGRPGDTQYF. The CDR3 nucleotides are TGTGCCAGCACTCCGGGACGGCCAGGGGATACGCAGTATTTT.

The V gene is TRBV11-2, the J gene TRBJ2-2; D may be TRBD2 (7 bases). Trimming took off 2 bases at V and 5 bases at J, with 15 bases between the two ends. The CDR3 is made up of 16 amino acids. Germline V gene sequence: CDR1 SGHAT, CDR2 FQNNGV. CDR3 nucleotide sequence: TGTGCCAGCAGCTTAATCCGGGGGGCGCCGACCGGGGAGCTGTTTTTT. Translation gives CASSLIRGAPTGELFF. The variable domain in full, completed from reference TRBV11-2 and TRBJ2-2, reads EAGVAQSPRYKIIEKRQSVAFWCNPISGHATLYWYQQILGQGPKLLIQFQNNGVVDDSQLPKDRFSAERLKGVDSTLKIQPAKLEDSAVYLCASSLIRGAPTGELFFGEGSRLTVL.

This chain uses TRBV9 with TRBJ1-1; D gene ambiguous. Between the trimmed V and J ends, which lost 3 bases and 1 base, there was a span of 7 bases. The CDR3 has 13 residues. Per the germline V gene, CDR1 is SGDLS and CDR2 is YYNGEE. The CDR3 region has the DNA TGTGCCAGCAGCGCAATTTGGAACACTGAAGCTTTCTTT. This encodes CASSAIWNTEAFF. Based on the CDR3 plus reference TRBV9 and TRBJ1-1, the full variable domain is DSGVTQTPKHLITATGQRVTLRCSPRSGDLSVYWYQQSLDQGLQFLIQYYNGEERAKGNILERFSAQQFPDLHSELNLSSLELGDSALYFCASSAIWNTEAFFGQGTRLTVV.

This chain uses TRBV5-4 with TRBJ1-1; tentative D call: TRBD1 (5 bases). The ends were cut back, 3 bases at V and 2 bases at J, with 23 bases in the middle. CDR1 is SGHNT, CDR2 YYREEE, per germline (reference sequence). This CDR3 is built from 18 residues. As DNA, the CDR3 is TGTGCCAGCAGCTCTCCGGTAACAGGTCGGCAGATTAACACTGAAGCTTTCTTT. Amino acid sequence: CASSSPVTGRQINTEAFF.

This chain joins TRBV29-1 and TRBJ1-2; tentatively, D is TRBD1 (5 bases). Germline V gives CDR1 SQVTM, CDR2 ANQGSEA. The CDR3 is 13 amino acids. The V gene lost 5 bases and the J gene lost 2 bases, with 12 bases spanning the gap. The CDR3 DNA reads as TGCAGCGTTTGGGGAGGGGACAACTATGGCTACACCTTC. Residues: CSVWGGDNYGYTF.

V usage is TRBV15 and J usage is TRBJ1-5; D is uncertain. This CDR3 contains 14 residues. With 8 bases removed from V and 3 bases from J, the gap between germline ends came to 14 bases. Germline CDR1 reads LNHNV; CDR2 reads YYDKDF (reference sequence). DNA of the CDR3: TGTGCCACCCAGATAGGAACCCCCAATCAGCCCCAGCATTTT. Protein product: CATQIGTPNQPQHF.

This chain connects TRBV5-1 to TRBJ2-1; a weak D match, TRBD2 (5 bases). Per germline, CDR1 SGHRS and CDR2 YFSETQ. This CDR3 has 13 amino acids. V lost 0 bases and J lost 9, with 10 bases in between. This chain's CDR3 is CASSLAERSEQFF. DNA for the CDR3: TGCGCCAGCAGCTTGGCCGAGCGGAGTGAGCAGTTCTTC.

The chain employs TRBV4-1 and TRBJ2-4; 16 bases agree with TRBD2. Looked up from germline, CDR1 is MGHRA and CDR2 is YSYEKL. J gave up 7 bases and V 4 bases, and 7 bases lay outside the gene matches. The CDR3 covers 17 residues. CDR3 sequence: CASSLGTSGGGANIQYF. The CDR3, as DNA: TGCGCCAGCAGCCTTGGGACTAGCGGGGGGGGAGCGAACATTCAGTACTTC.

The chain combines TRBV5-5 with TRBJ2-2; the D gene is possibly TRBD1 (5 bases). This CDR3 contains 16 residues. Germline V lookup: CDR1 SGHKS, CDR2 YYEKEE (reference sequence). The V end was cut by 3 bases, the J end by 5 bases, with 17 bases between. The CDR3 loop reads CASSSPRVSGTGELFF. The CDR3 nucleotides read TGTGCCAGCAGCTCTCCCAGGGTCTCAGGAACCGGGGAGCTGTTTTTT.

This clone was counted a single time. V gene TRBV29-1 combines with J gene TRBJ2-1; D possibly corresponds to TRBD2 (6 bases). CDR1 and CDR2 from the germline V gene are SQVTM and ANQGSEA. The CDR3 covers 14 residues. Between the trimmed V and J ends, which lost 4 bases and 3 bases, there was a span of 13 bases. CDR3 protein: CSVGVEGIYNEQFF. CDR3 DNA sequence: TGCAGCGTTGGTGTGGAGGGGATCTACAATGAGCAGTTCTTC.

V gene TRBV9 combines with J gene TRBJ2-5; D remains unclear. CDR3 length: 14 amino acids. With 4 bases removed from V and 5 bases from J, the gap between germline ends came to 15 bases. CDR1 is SGDLS and CDR2 is YYNGEE in the germline V gene. The CDR3 DNA is TGTGCCAGCAGCACCGGACCTGCCTGGGAGACCCAGTACTTC. Translation gives CASSTGPAWETQYF. The full variable domain, in which reference TRBV9 and TRBJ2-5 provide the parts outside the CDR3, is DSGVTQTPKHLITATGQRVTLRCSPRSGDLSVYWYQQSLDQGLQFLIQYYNGEERAKGNILERFSAQQFPDLHSELNLSSLELGDSALYFCASSTGPAWETQYFGPGTRLLVL.

V and J are TRBV11-2 and TRBJ2-3, with D uncertain. Germline V gene data show CDR1 as SGHAT and CDR2 as FQNNGV. Trimming shortened V by 8 bases and J by 4 bases, and 10 bases separated the two germline ends. CDR3 size: 12 residues. CDR3 DNA: TGTGCCAGCCGACTGTACGCAGATACGCAGTATTTT. As protein: CASRLYADTQYF.

This clone was seen just once. The chain recombines TRBV5-5 with TRBJ1-1; 9 bases are shared with TRBD1. Germline CDR1 and CDR2: SGHKS and YYEKEE (reference sequence). The J segment lost 11 bases and the V segment lost 4 bases, leaving 12 bases of the junction unmatched. This CDR3 comprises 14 residues. Written as DNA, the CDR3 is TGTGCCAGCAGCGCCCCCGGGACAGGGCGATGGGCTTTCTTT. Protein: CASSAPGTGRWAFF.

V and J are TRBV2 and TRBJ1-2; D unresolved. V shed 3 bases and J shed 2 bases, with 7 bases lying between them. The V gene's germline CDR1 is SNHLY and CDR2 FYNNEI. The length of the CDR3 is 13 residues. CDR3 bases: TGTGCCAGCAGTGATTTGGGCAACTATGGCTACACCTTC. It is translated as CASSDLGNYGYTF.

This clone was picked up one time. This rearrangement joins TRBV5-1 to TRBJ1-5; D remains ambiguous. The V gene's germline CDR1 is SGHRS and CDR2 YFSETQ. The CDR3 length is 15 residues. V was shortened by 6 bases and J by 4 bases, with 17 bases between the two germline ends. For the CDR3, the DNA is TGCGCCAGCACCCACTCAGGAGACGAAAATCAGCCCCAGCATTTT. The encoded protein is CASTHSGDENQPQHF. Supplemented by reference TRBV5-1 and TRBJ1-5, the full variable domain reads KAGVTQTPRYLIKTRGQQVTLSCSPISGHRSVSWYQQTPGQGLQFLFEYFSETQRNKGNFPGRFSGRQFSNSRSEMNVSTLELGDSALYLCASTHSGDENQPQHFGDGTRLSIL.

The chain links TRBV9 to TRBJ2-2, with no clear D. The germline V gene has CDR1 SGDLS and CDR2 YYNGEE. The CDR3 extends over 12 amino acids. V dropped 1 base and J dropped 4 bases, with 2 bases sitting between them. CDR3 residues: CASSVTTGELFF. DNA for the CDR3: TGTGCCAGCAGCGTAACCACCGGGGAGCTGTTTTTT.

The J gene is TRBJ1-3, the V gene TRBV27; D perhaps matches TRBD1 (5 bases). The CDR3 length is 12 residues. Per germline, CDR1 MNHEY and CDR2 SMNVEV (reference sequence). The V gene lost 6 bases and the J gene lost 3 bases, with 6 bases spanning the gap. This CDR3 reads CASRGLGNTIYF. In nucleotides, the CDR3 is TGTGCCAGCAGGGGGCTTGGAAACACCATATATTTT.

This clone was recorded once. The chain has TRBV28 and TRBJ2-7, with TRBD2 matching 8 bases. The CDR3 is made up of 14 amino acids. Germline V lookup: CDR1 MDHEN, CDR2 SYDVKM. The junction had 5 bases not matched to a gene; V was cut back by 3 bases and J by 4 bases. CDR3 DNA: TGTGCCAGCAGTTTCCCTCGGGAGGGGTACGAGCAGTACTTC. As protein: CASSFPREGYEQYF.

This clone is a singleton in its sample. The chain joins TRBV7-8 to TRBJ1-2; tentative D call: TRBD1 (5 bases). Looked up from germline, CDR1 is SGHVS and CDR2 is FQNEAQ. This CDR3 comprises 15 residues. V lost 5 bases and J 4 bases, leaving 17 bases between the germline ends. CDR3 sequence (DNA): TGTGCCAGCAGCAGAAGAGGGGACGAATTCTATGGCTACACCTTC. Amino acid sequence: CASSRRGDEFYGYTF.

V is TRBV9 and J is TRBJ2-5; 9 bases map to TRBD2. The CDR3 loop spans 17 amino acids. The trim removed 0 bases at V and 4 bases at J, leaving 10 bases unmatched. Per the germline V gene, CDR1 is SGDLS and CDR2 is YYNGEE. CDR3 DNA: TGTGCCAGCAGCGTAGGATCTTTAGCGGGAGTTCGAGAGACCCAGTACTTC. It is translated as CASSVGSLAGVRETQYF.

The chain joins TRBV7-8 to TRBJ2-4; D perhaps matches TRBD2 (7 bases). The V gene lost 5 bases and the J gene lost 7 bases, with 12 bases spanning the gap. The germline gives CDR1 SGHVS, CDR2 FQNEAQ. The CDR3 consists of 13 residues. The CDR3 reads CASSEGGGNIQYF. The CDR3 DNA reads as TGTGCCAGCAGCGAGGGAGGGGGGAACATTCAGTACTTC.

The gene calls are TRBV10-1 and TRBJ2-2, with 11 nucleotides matching TRBD2. Germline CDR1 reads WNHNN; CDR2 reads SYGVQD (reference sequence). The V segment lost 7 bases and the J segment 5 bases; nucleotides outside the gene matches: 6. The length of the CDR3 is 15 residues. This CDR3 reads CASTSGLAGTGELFF. CDR3 DNA sequence: TGCGCCAGCACCTCCGGACTAGCGGGTACCGGGGAGCTGTTTTTT.

This chain links TRBV7-2 with TRBJ2-2; 9 positions match TRBD2. The CDR3 is 13 amino acids. Looked up from germline, CDR1 is SGHTA and CDR2 is FQGNSA. Trimming at V came to 11 bases and at J to 5 bases, leaving 6 bases not matched to a gene. This CDR3 reads CALAGVGTGELFF. The DNA of the CDR3 is TGTGCCTTAGCGGGGGTGGGTACCGGGGAGCTGTTTTTT.

This clone was detected only once. V gene TRBV7-8 combines with J gene TRBJ1-5; TRBD1 aligns across 7 bases. V dropped 5 bases and J dropped 4; count of bases not matched to a gene: 2. Germline CDR1 SGHVS, CDR2 FQNEAQ. The CDR3 has 13 residues. CDR3 sequence (DNA): TGTGCCAGCAGCACGGGACAGAATCAGCCCCAGCATTTT. Protein sequence: CASSTGQNQPQHF.

The gene calls are TRBV28 and TRBJ1-2, with D hard to call. Trimming took 5 bases from V and 4 from J, leaving 20 bases between them. This CDR3 is 16 amino acids long. CDR1 is MDHEN, CDR2 SYDVKM, per germline. CDR3 loop: CASSGVGTASPYGYTF. The CDR3 DNA sequence: TGTGCCAGCAGTGGAGTAGGAACAGCCTCTCCCTATGGCTACACCTTC.

The chain employs TRBV11-2 and TRBJ2-7, with D possibly being TRBD1 (6 bases). Between the trimmed V and J ends, which lost 6 bases and 4 bases, there was a span of 19 bases. The CDR3 spans 15 residues. Per germline, CDR1 SGHAT and CDR2 FQNNGV. The CDR3 reads CASSQGQLLNYEQYF. The CDR3 nucleotides are TGTGCCAGCAGTCAAGGACAGCTACTGAATTACGAGCAGTACTTC.